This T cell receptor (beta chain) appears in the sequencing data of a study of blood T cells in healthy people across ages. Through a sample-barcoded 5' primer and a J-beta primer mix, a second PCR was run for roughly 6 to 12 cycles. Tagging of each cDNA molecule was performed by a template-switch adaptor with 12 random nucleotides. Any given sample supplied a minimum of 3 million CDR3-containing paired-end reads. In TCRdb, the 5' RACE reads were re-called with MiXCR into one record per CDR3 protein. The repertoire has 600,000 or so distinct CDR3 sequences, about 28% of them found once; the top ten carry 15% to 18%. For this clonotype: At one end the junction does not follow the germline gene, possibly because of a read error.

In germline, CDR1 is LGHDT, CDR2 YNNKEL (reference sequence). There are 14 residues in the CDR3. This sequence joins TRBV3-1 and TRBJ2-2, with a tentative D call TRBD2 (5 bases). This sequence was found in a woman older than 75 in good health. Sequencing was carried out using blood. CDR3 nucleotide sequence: TGTGCCAGCAGCCAAGTGGCGCGCACCGGGGAGCGGTTTTTT. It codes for CASSQVARTGERFF. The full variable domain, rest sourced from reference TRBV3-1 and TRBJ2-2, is DTAVSQTPKYLVTQMGNDKSIKCEQNLGHDTMYWYKQDSKKFLKIMFSYNNKELIINETVPNRFSPKSPDKAHLNLHINSLELGDSAVYFCASSQVARTGERFFGEGSRLTVL.